This is a list of T cell receptor beta chains from one sample in a study of cytomegalovirus exposure and HLA in healthy donors. Only in-frame clones appear in the TCRdb table, and some are missing; sequencing was by immunoSEQ multiplex PCR. The table lists fewer than 150,000 clones. The specimen sequenced was PBMCs. The receptors were sampled from a man younger than 35 in good health and CMV-seronegative. Each CDR3 is given with its conserved first and last residue. The D gene is left open where the match is weak.

J: TRBJ2-7
V: TRBV6-5
D: -
CDR3: CASSYGSGEQYF
DNA: TGTGCCAGCAGTTACGGGTCAGGCGAGCAGTACTTC

J: TRBJ2-1
V: TRBV10-1
D: TRBD1
CDR3: CVGGHDHHSGGETYNEQFF
DNA: TGCGTGGGCGGCCACGACCACCATTCAGGGGGCGAGACCTACAATGAGCAGTTCTTC

J: TRBJ1-4
V: TRBV6-1
D: TRBD1
CDR3: CASSDHRGRVKNEKLFF
DNA: TGTGCCAGCAGTGACCACAGGGGGCGGGTTAAGAATGAAAAACTGTTTTTT

J: TRBJ1-1
V: TRBV13
D: -
CDR3: CASSTADILNTEAFF
DNA: TGTGCCAGCAGCACCGCCGACATCTTGAACACTGAAGCTTTCTTT

J: TRBJ1-1
V: TRBV15
D: -
CDR3: CATSSAGTGAFF
DNA: TGTGCCACCAGCAGTGCCGGGACTGGAGCTTTCTTT

J: TRBJ2-7
V: TRBV27
D: TRBD2
CDR3: CASSFQSGGLFYEQYF
DNA: TGTGCCAGCAGTTTCCAAAGCGGGGGCCTTTTCTACGAGCAGTACTTC

J: TRBJ2-7
V: TRBV27
D: TRBD1
CDR3: CASSLLDRGGVGEQYF
DNA: TGTGCCAGCAGTTTGTTGGACAGGGGAGGAGTGGGCGAGCAGTACTTC

J: TRBJ1-1
V: TRBV5-1
D: -
CDR3: CASSPEEGRNTEAFF
DNA: TGCGCCAGCAGCCCGGAGGAGGGTAGGAACACTGAAGCTTTCTTT

J: TRBJ2-7
V: TRBV16
D: TRBD2
CDR3: CASSPGGSYEQYF
DNA: TGTGCCAGCAGCCCCGGGGGGTCCTACGAGCAGTACTTC

J: TRBJ2-7
V: TRBV7-6
D: -
CDR3: CASSPLSTGSAYEQYF
DNA: TGTGCCAGCAGCCCACTCTCAACAGGGAGCGCCTACGAGCAGTACTTC

J: TRBJ2-5
V: TRBV7-2
D: TRBD1
CDR3: CASSHTPGQGMGETQYF
DNA: TGTGCCAGCAGCCACACCCCGGGACAGGGTATGGGGGAGACCCAGTACTTC

J: TRBJ1-1
V: TRBV5-8
D: -
CDR3: CASSYGTREAFF
DNA: TGTGCCAGCAGCTACGGGACACGTGAAGCTTTCTTT

J: TRBJ2-7
V: TRBV29-1
D: -
CDR3: CSVCPPGQPFYEQYF
DNA: TGCAGCGTCTGCCCCCCGGGACAACCTTTCTACGAGCAGTACTTC

J: TRBJ1-1
V: TRBV6-4
D: -
CDR3: CASTQGPGGTEAFF
DNA: TGTGCCAGCACCCAAGGGCCCGGGGGGACTGAAGCTTTCTTT

J: TRBJ2-5
V: TRBV14
D: -
CDR3: CASSQDRRFQETQYF
DNA: TGTGCCAGCAGCCAAGATCGGCGGTTCCAAGAGACCCAGTACTTC

J: TRBJ2-2
V: TRBV7-9
D: -
CDR3: CASSLSLLANTGELFF
DNA: TGTGCCAGCAGCTTATCTCTCCTCGCGAACACCGGGGAGCTGTTTTTT

J: TRBJ1-1
V: TRBV9
D: -
CDR3: CASSVNGLDPVIAFF
DNA: TGTGCCAGCAGCGTCAACGGACTGGACCCAGTTATTGCTTTCTTT

J: TRBJ2-1
V: TRBV5-6
D: TRBD2
CDR3: CASTPGGPSGTLYNEQFF
DNA: TGTGCCAGCACCCCGGGAGGGCCTAGCGGTACCCTCTACAATGAGCAGTTCTTC

J: TRBJ2-1
V: TRBV6-1
D: TRBD2
CDR3: CASSERTSGRYNEQFF
DNA: TGTGCCAGCAGTGAAAGGACTAGCGGGAGGTACAATGAGCAGTTCTTC

J: TRBJ2-7
V: TRBV5-4
D: -
CDR3: CASSLHGGGYEQYF
DNA: TGTGCCAGCAGCTTGCACGGGGGTGGCTACGAGCAGTACTTC

J: TRBJ1-2
V: TRBV28
D: -
CDR3: CASSLGGYYGYTF
DNA: TGTGCCAGCAGTTTAGGCGGGTACTATGGCTACACCTTC

J: TRBJ2-7
V: TRBV19
D: -
CDR3: CASSREGGYEQYF
DNA: TGTGCCAGTAGCAGGGAGGGGGGCTACGAGCAGTACTTC

J: TRBJ2-7
V: TRBV19
D: -
CDR3: CASSINSGSHEQYF
DNA: TGTGCCAGTAGTATAAATTCAGGGTCCCACGAGCAGTACTTC

J: TRBJ2-7
V: TRBV10-3
D: TRBD2
CDR3: CAISPGLAGGPGEQYF
DNA: TGTGCCATCAGTCCTGGACTAGCGGGAGGGCCGGGCGAGCAGTACTTC

J: TRBJ1-3
V: TRBV5-1
D: -
CDR3: CASSLATGTRGNTIYF
DNA: TGCGCCAGCAGCTTGGCTACAGGGACTAGGGGAAACACCATATATTTT

J: TRBJ1-1
V: TRBV9
D: -
CDR3: CASSVNPGETEAFF
DNA: TGTGCCAGCAGCGTTAACCCAGGGGAGACTGAAGCTTTCTTT

J: TRBJ2-1
V: TRBV10-3
D: TRBD2
CDR3: CAIKEREKNEQFF
DNA: TGTGCCATCAAGGAGCGGGAGAAGAATGAGCAGTTCTTC

J: TRBJ1-6
V: TRBV6-1
D: -
CDR3: CASSESGIINSPLHF
DNA: TGTGCCAGCAGTGAGTCCGGGATTATCAATTCACCCCTCCACTTT

J: TRBJ1-3
V: TRBV28
D: TRBD1
CDR3: CASSRQGLGNTIYF
DNA: TGTGCCAGCAGTCGACAGGGGCTTGGAAACACCATATATTTT

J: TRBJ1-5
V: TRBV11-3
D: TRBD1
CDR3: CASSLDGTGRGPQHF
DNA: TGTGCCAGCAGCTTAGATGGGACAGGCCGGGGGCCCCAGCATTTT

J: TRBJ2-2
V: TRBV30
D: TRBD2
CDR3: CAWRRGAPTGELFF
DNA: TGTGCCTGGAGGCGGGGGGCCCCCACCGGGGAGCTGTTTTTT